The 15 T cell receptor beta chains below all came from one sample that was sequenced in a study of cytomegalovirus exposure and HLA in healthy donors. PCR primers comprised 60 Vbeta and 13 Jbeta primers. The method was immunoSEQ multiplex PCR; TCRdb's version includes in-frame clones alone and lacks a portion of them. This table holds roughly 130,000 clones, 70% to 80% found once. Sequencing used PBMCs. All receptors derive from a woman aged 55-75 years in good health and CMV-seropositive.

The rearrangement joins TRBV29-1 to TRBJ2-6; TRBD2 matches at 12 bases. From germline, CDR1 is SQVTM and CDR2 ANQGSEA. V shed 6 bases, J shed 0 bases, and the junction held 3 bases outside the gene matches. The CDR3 loop spans 16 amino acids. The CDR3 bases are TGCAGCGTCCGGGGACTAGCGGGCTCTGGGGCCAACGTCCTGACTTTC. Translating it yields CSVRGLAGSGANVLTF.

Here the CDR3 reads CASSLGGRWSEAFF. The CDR3 DNA is TGTGCCAGCAGCTTGGGGGGGCGCTGGTCTGAAGCTTTCTTT. V is TRBV5-8 and J is TRBJ1-1; weak D call: TRBD1 (6 bases). The germline gives CDR1 SGHTS, CDR2 YDEGEE. Trimming cost V 0 bases and J 6 bases, with 12 bases left between them. CDR3 length equals 14 residues.

This clone was counted between two and nine times. The chain joins TRBV10-2 to TRBJ1-5; tentative D call: TRBD1 (5 bases). Deletions cut 7 bases from V and 2 bases from J, with 15 bases between. The germline gives CDR1 WSHSY, CDR2 SAAADI. This CDR3 has 15 residues. DNA for the CDR3: TGCGCCAGCAATTGGGGCTCCCGGGGCAATCAGCCCCAGCATTTT. Its protein product is CASNWGSRGNQPQHF.

The chain combines TRBV9 with TRBJ2-1; 8 nucleotides match TRBD1. Germline CDR1 is SGDLS and CDR2 is YYNGEE. Trimming took 0 bases from V and 1 from J; bases not matched to a gene: 12. This CDR3 comprises 19 residues. The CDR3: CASSVAGGVKGGSYNEQFF. In DNA, the CDR3 is TGTGCCAGCAGCGTAGCAGGGGGCGTAAAAGGGGGGTCCTACAATGAGCAGTTCTTC.

The chain joins TRBV6-6 to TRBJ1-2; D may be TRBD1 (5 bases). Germline CDR1 reads MNHNY; CDR2 reads SVGAGI (reference sequence). The CDR3 contains 15 residues. V lost 7 bases and J 1 base, leaving 16 bases between the germline ends. CDR3 amino acids: CASIPTGAINYGYTF. CDR3 coding DNA: TGTGCCAGCATCCCTACAGGAGCGATTAACTATGGCTACACCTTC.

This chain connects TRBV11-2 to TRBJ2-1; 12 bases line up with TRBD2. Germline CDR1 reads SGHAT; CDR2 reads FQNNGV. The CDR3 extends over 18 amino acids. The V and J ends lost 5 bases and 2 bases, in that order; junction bases with no gene match: 10. CDR3: CASSPPTSGGITYNEQFF. DNA of the CDR3: TGTGCCAGCAGCCCCCCGACTAGCGGGGGCATCACCTACAATGAGCAGTTCTTC.

This chain links TRBV18 with TRBJ1-6; D perhaps matches TRBD1 (6 bases). CDR1 KGHSH and CDR2 LQKENI come from the germline V gene. The CDR3 sequence is 17 residues long. The germline V and J ends were trimmed by 3 bases and 7 bases, with 19 bases remaining between them. The CDR3 bases are TGTGCCAGCTCACCCGGGGGGCAGCTCTCCGGAAATTCACCCCTCCACTTT. It specifies CASSPGGQLSGNSPLHF.

This sequence joins TRBV4-1 and TRBJ1-5; 8 bases are shared with TRBD1. J was trimmed by 4 bases and V by 0 bases; bases with no gene match: 8. The CDR3 is made up of 17 amino acids. CDR1 is MGHRA, CDR2 YSYEKL, per germline. The CDR3 loop reads CASSQEEAGTGNQPQHF. The DNA of the CDR3 is TGCGCCAGCAGCCAAGAAGAGGCCGGGACAGGAAATCAGCCCCAGCATTTT.

The genes are TRBV18 and TRBJ2-7; the match to TRBD1 covers 9 bases. Trimming removed 3 bases from V and 3 bases from J; junction bases left unmatched: 6. The CDR3 loop spans 15 amino acids. Germline assignment: CDR1 KGHSH and CDR2 LQKENI. The CDR3 loop reads CASSPGTGLGYEQYF. CDR3 DNA sequence: TGTGCCAGCTCACCTGGGACAGGGTTAGGCTACGAGCAGTACTTC. Full variable domain (outside the CDR3, taken from reference TRBV18 and TRBJ2-7): NAGVMQNPRHLVRRRGQEARLRCSPMKGHSHVYWYRQLPEEGLKFMVYLQKENIIDESGMPKERFSAEFPKEGPSILRIQQVVRGDSAAYFCASSPGTGLGYEQYFGPGTRLTVT.

This sequence joins TRBV2 and TRBJ2-5; D might be TRBD1 (5 bases). V lost 6 bases to trimming and J lost 2 bases, with 13 bases between them. This CDR3 has 14 residues. Germline V gives CDR1 SNHLY, CDR2 FYNNEI. In DNA, the CDR3 is TGTGCCAGCAGCGATGACAGTCTACAAGAGACCCAGTACTTC. Protein sequence: CASSDDSLQETQYF.

The chain combines TRBV6-5 with TRBJ1-1; D remains unclear. This CDR3 spans 15 amino acids. V shed 0 bases and J shed 1 base, with 9 bases lying between them. The germline gives CDR1 MNHEY, CDR2 SVGAGI. CDR3 amino acids: CASSYSIKQNTEAFF. DNA of the CDR3: TGTGCCAGCAGTTACTCGATCAAGCAGAACACTGAAGCTTTCTTT.

The rearrangement uses TRBV19 and TRBJ1-5; maybe TRBD1 (5 bases). Germline V lookup: CDR1 LNHDA, CDR2 SQIVND (reference sequence). This CDR3 spans 18 amino acids. V lost 4 bases and J 2 bases, leaving 21 bases between the germline ends. CDR3 nucleotides: TGTGCCAGTAGTAGAGCCGGGACTAAGGCGGTGGGCAATCAGCCCCAGCATTTT. Amino acids: CASSRAGTKAVGNQPQHF.

The CDR3 sequence: CASSPRVGPADQPQHF. DNA for the CDR3: TGCGCCAGCAGCCCCCGGGTCGGCCCGGCGGATCAGCCCCAGCATTTT. This sequence joins TRBV4-1 and TRBJ1-5; D unclear. Germline V gene lookup returns CDR1 MGHRA and CDR2 YSYEKL. The V end was cut by 4 bases, the J end by 5 bases, with 18 bases between. This CDR3 comprises 16 residues.

This rearrangement joins TRBV7-8 to TRBJ1-1; 8 nucleotides agree with TRBD1. Trimming cost V 1 base and J 3 bases; bases outside gene matches: 7. This CDR3 has 16 residues. Germline loops: CDR1 SGHVS, CDR2 FQNEAQ. As DNA, the CDR3 is TGTGCCAGCAGCTTAGACGACAGGGGCGCGGACACTGAAGCTTTCTTT. This codes for CASSLDDRGADTEAFF.

The gene calls are TRBV5-4 and TRBJ2-7; no clear D gene. CDR3 length: 16 amino acids. Germline V lookup: CDR1 SGHNT, CDR2 YYREEE (reference sequence). Trimming stripped 0 bases from V and 2 bases from J, with 15 bases between. CDR3 in amino acids: CASSLAVAAVPYEQYF. The CDR3 DNA sequence: TGTGCCAGCAGCTTGGCCGTGGCGGCGGTCCCCTACGAGCAGTACTTC.